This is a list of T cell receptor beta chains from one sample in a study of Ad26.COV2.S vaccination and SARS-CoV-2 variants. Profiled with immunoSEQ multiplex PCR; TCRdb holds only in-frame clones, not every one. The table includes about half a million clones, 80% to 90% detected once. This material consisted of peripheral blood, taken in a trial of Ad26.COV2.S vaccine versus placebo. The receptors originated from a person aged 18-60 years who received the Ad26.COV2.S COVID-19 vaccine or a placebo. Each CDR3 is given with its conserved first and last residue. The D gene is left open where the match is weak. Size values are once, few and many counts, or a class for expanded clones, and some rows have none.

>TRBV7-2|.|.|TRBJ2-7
CASSSGPLQSYEQYF
TGTGCCAGCAGCTCGGGGCCCCTCCAATCCTACGAGCAGTACTTC
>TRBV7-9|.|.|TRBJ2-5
CASSPASKGGETQYF
TGTGCCAGCAGCCCAGCCTCCAAGGGGGGAGAGACCCAGTACTTC
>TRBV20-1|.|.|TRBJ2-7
CSASSYEQYF
TGCAGTGCTAGTTCCTACGAGCAGTACTTC
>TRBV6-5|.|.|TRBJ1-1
CASMLIMNTEAFF
TGTGCCAGCATGTTGATAATGAACACTGAAGCTTTCTTT
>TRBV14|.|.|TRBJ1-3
CASSQAPVRSGNTIYF
TGTGCCAGCAGCCAAGCACCGGTTCGCTCTGGAAACACCATATATTTT
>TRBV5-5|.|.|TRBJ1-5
CASSLAPGAGQPQHF
TGTGCCAGCAGCTTGGCCCCTGGGGCCGGACAGCCCCAGCATTTT
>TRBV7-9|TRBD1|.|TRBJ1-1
CASSPDRENTEAFF
TGTGCCAGCAGCCCGGACAGGGAGAACACTGAAGCTTTCTTT
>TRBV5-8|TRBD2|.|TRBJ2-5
CASSSRLAGGETQYF
TGTGCCAGCAGCTCCCGACTAGCGGGGGGAGAGACCCAGTACTTC
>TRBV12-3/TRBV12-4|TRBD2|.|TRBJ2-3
CASETSVPDTQYF
TGTGCCAGCGAAACTAGCGTTCCAGATACGCAGTATTTT
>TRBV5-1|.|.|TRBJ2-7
CASSSMGQSSHEQYF
TGCGCCAGCAGCTCGATGGGGCAATCGTCCCACGAGCAGTACTTC
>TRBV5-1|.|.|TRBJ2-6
CASSSRGVGNVLTF
TGCGCCAGCAGCTCCAGGGGCGTGGGGAACGTCCTGACTTTC
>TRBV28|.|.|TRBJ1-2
CASGPGTWGYGYTF
TGTGCCAGCGGACCGGGGACCTGGGGCTATGGCTACACCTTC
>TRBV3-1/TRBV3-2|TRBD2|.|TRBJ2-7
CASSPGLAGGFGYEQYF
TGTGCCAGCAGCCCAGGACTAGCGGGAGGTTTCGGCTACGAGCAGTACTTC
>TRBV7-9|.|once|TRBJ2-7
CASSRGRAYEQYF
TGTGCCAGCAGCAGGGGCAGAGCCTACGAGCAGTACTTC
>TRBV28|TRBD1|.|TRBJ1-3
CASVDAGTAIYTIYF
TGTGCCAGCGTGGACGCCGGGACAGCAATATACACCATATATTTT
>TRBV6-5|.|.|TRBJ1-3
CASTPTRGRGNTIYF
TGTGCCAGCACTCCTACCCGGGGGCGCGGAAACACCATATATTTT
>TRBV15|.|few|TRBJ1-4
CATSRGGHSVQKLFF
TGTGCCACCAGCCGAGGTGGACATTCGGTTCAAAAACTGTTTTTT
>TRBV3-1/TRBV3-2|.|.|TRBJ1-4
CASSQGGRVRDEKLFF
TGTGCCAGCAGCCAAGGGGGCCGGGTCAGGGATGAAAAACTGTTTTTT
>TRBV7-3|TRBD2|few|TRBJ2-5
CASSLHPGLKETQYF
TGTGCCAGCAGCCTCCACCCGGGACTAAAGGAGACCCAGTACTTC
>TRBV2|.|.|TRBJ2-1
CASLRLVSYNEQFF
TGTGCCAGCCTACGACTAGTCTCCTACAATGAGCAGTTCTTC
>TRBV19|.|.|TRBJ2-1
CASSIGAGQGNGEQFF
TGTGCCAGTAGTATAGGAGCGGGTCAGGGTAACGGCGAGCAGTTCTTC
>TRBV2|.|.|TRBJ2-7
CASSAYEQYF
TGTGCCAGCTCGGCTTACGAGCAGTACTTC
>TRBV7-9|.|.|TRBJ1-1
CASTLGGNTEAFF
TGTGCCAGCACTCTTGGGGGGAACACTGAAGCTTTCTTT
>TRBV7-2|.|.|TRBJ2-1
CASSLLSGREQFF
TGTGCCAGCAGCTTATTGTCAGGCCGGGAGCAGTTCTTC
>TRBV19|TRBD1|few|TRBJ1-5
CASTNTGVKNQPQHF
TGTGCCAGTACCAACACAGGGGTCAAGAATCAGCCCCAGCATTTT
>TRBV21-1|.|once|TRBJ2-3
CASSNRAGERTGDTQYF
TGTGCCAGCAGCAACCGAGCGGGGGAGAGGACAGGAGATACGCAGTATTTT
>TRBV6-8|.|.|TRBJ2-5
CASSYSRKILGVETQYF
TGTGCCAGCAGCTATTCGAGGAAAATTTTGGGGGTAGAGACCCAGTACTTC
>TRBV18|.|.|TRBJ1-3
CASSPLPKDLSGNTIYF
TGTGCCAGCTCACCTCTTCCGAAGGACCTCTCTGGAAACACCATATATTTT
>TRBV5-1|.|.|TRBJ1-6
CASSLEQWGTRNSPLHF
TGCGCCAGCAGCTTGGAGCAATGGGGGACGAGAAATTCACCCCTCCACTTT
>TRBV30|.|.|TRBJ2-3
CAWSVLTDTQYF
TGTGCCTGGAGTGTACTCACAGATACGCAGTATTTT
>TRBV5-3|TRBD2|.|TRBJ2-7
CARSPPTSVHEQYF
TGTGCCAGAAGCCCTCCAACTAGCGTCCACGAGCAGTACTTC
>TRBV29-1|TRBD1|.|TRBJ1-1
CSVGGTGKGEAFF
TGCAGCGTCGGGGGGACAGGGAAGGGAGAAGCTTTCTTT
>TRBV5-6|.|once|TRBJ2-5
CASSLIWRDEETQYF
TGTGCCAGCAGCTTAATTTGGAGGGATGAAGAGACCCAGTACTTC
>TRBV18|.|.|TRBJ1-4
CASSPLTGSNEKLFF
TGTGCCAGCTCACCGCTGACAGGTTCTAATGAAAAACTGTTTTTT
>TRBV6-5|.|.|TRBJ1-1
CASSYARGADTEAFF
TGTGCCAGCAGTTACGCGAGGGGTGCGGACACTGAAGCTTTCTTT
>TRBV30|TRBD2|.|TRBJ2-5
CARDSGGLQETQYF
TGTGCCCGTGATAGCGGGGGGTTACAAGAGACCCAGTACTTC
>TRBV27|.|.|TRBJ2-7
CASSSGAVEQYF
TGTGCCAGCAGTTCAGGGGCTGTCGAGCAGTACTTC
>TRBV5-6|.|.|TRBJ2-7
CASSLAFGRGDWEQYF
TGTGCCAGCAGCTTGGCCTTCGGTAGGGGAGACTGGGAGCAGTACTTC
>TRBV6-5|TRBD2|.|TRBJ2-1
CASSYSGLAGDNEQFF
TGTGCCAGCAGTTACTCGGGACTAGCGGGAGATAATGAGCAGTTCTTC
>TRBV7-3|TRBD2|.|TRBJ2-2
CASSPQPGLQNGELFF
TGTGCCAGCAGCCCGCAACCGGGACTACAAAACGGGGAGCTGTTTTTT
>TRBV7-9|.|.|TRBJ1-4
CASSLQGRSEKLFF
TGTGCCAGCAGCTTGCAGGGCAGGAGTGAAAAACTGTTTTTT
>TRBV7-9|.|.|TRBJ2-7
CASSLRGSEQYF
TGTGCCAGCAGCTTACGAGGGTCCGAGCAGTACTTC
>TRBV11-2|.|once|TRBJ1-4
CASSFFHPATNEKLFF
TGTGCCAGCAGCTTTTTTCACCCTGCAACTAATGAAAAACTGTTTTTT
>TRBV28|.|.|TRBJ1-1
CVTLSGEAEAFF
TGTGTGACACTCTCGGGGGAGGCTGAAGCTTTCTTT
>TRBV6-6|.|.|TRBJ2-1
CASAPGDEQFF
TGTGCCAGCGCACCAGGGGATGAGCAGTTCTTC
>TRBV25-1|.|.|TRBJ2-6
CASSVGGSGANVLTF
TGTGCCAGCAGTGTGGGGGGCTCTGGGGCCAACGTCCTGACTTTC
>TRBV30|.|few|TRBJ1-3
CAHRGGSGNTIYF
TGTGCCCACCGAGGGGGATCTGGAAACACCATATATTTT
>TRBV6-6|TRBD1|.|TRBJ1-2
CASTPTGGGNGYTF
TGTGCCAGCACACCGACAGGGGGCGGCAACGGCTACACCTTC
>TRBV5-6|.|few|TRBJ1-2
CASSVTAYLGGYTF
TGTGCCAGCAGCGTGACAGCCTACCTTGGGGGCTACACCTTC
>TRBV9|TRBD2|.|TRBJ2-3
CATNPSGGITDTQYF
TGTGCCACAAACCCTAGCGGGGGGATCACAGATACGCAGTATTTT
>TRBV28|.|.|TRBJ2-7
CASSSYYEQYF
TGTGCCAGCAGTTCGTACTACGAGCAGTACTTC
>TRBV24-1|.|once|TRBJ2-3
CATSDTDGSTDTQYF
TGTGCCACCAGTGACACGGACGGTAGCACAGATACGCAGTATTTT
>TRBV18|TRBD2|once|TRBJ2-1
CASSPLGLADQQFF
TGTGCCAGCTCACCACTGGGACTAGCTGACCAGCAGTTCTTC
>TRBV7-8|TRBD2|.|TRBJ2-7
CASSAQLLADSYEQYF
TGTGCCAGCAGCGCCCAGCTACTAGCGGACTCCTACGAGCAGTACTTC
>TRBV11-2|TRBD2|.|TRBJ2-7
CASSLGLAGVYEQYF
TGTGCCAGCAGCTTAGGACTAGCGGGAGTATACGAGCAGTACTTC
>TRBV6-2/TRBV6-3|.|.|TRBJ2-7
CASSYSRTKYEQYF
TGTGCCAGCAGTTACTCGAGGACAAAGTACGAGCAGTACTTC
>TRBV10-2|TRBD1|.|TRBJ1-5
CASSADRVQPQHF
TGCGCCAGCAGTGCTGACAGGGTACAGCCCCAGCATTTT
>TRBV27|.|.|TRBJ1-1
CASSLNERFLNTEAFF
TGTGCCAGCAGTTTAAACGAACGGTTTCTGAACACTGAAGCTTTCTTT
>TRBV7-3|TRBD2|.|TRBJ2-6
CASSLAAGAGANVLTF
TGTGCCAGCAGCTTGGCCGCGGGAGCTGGGGCCAACGTCCTGACTTTC